These 2 T cell receptor beta chains share one sample of origin, sequenced in a study of human CD4 T cells and Enterobacteriaceae. Memory CD4+ T cells were sorted as all CD4+ cells except CD45RA+CCR7+CD95- naive cells, over 98% pure. Produced via immunoSEQ multiplex PCR; TCRdb's table is partial and in-frame only. The sample holds 27,000 or so clones, more than 80% seen once. Sequencing was performed on memory CD4+ T cells from blood. The source of these receptors is a human donor in good health.

The count of this clone is one. J is TRBJ1-2 and V is TRBV6-1; 7 nucleotides match TRBD1. The CDR3 covers 13 residues. The germline CDR1 and CDR2 sequences are MNHNS and SASEGT. The trim removed 5 bases at V and 6 bases at J, leaving 6 bases unmatched. The CDR3 sequence is CASSSTGRNGYTF. CDR3 nucleotide sequence: TGTGCCAGCAGTTCGACAGGGAGAAATGGCTACACCTTC.

This clone was seen a single time. The CDR3 does not end in the conserved phenylalanine or tryptophan, so this is likely a read error. The DNA is left out, because the CDR3 cannot be placed on it with certainty; the CDR3 is given as TCRdb lists it. V gene TRBV2 combines with J gene TRBJ2-7; no check of the table's D call, TRBD1, against the DNA was made. Germline values: CDR1 SNHLY, CDR2 FYNNEI. Counting both end residues, the CDR3 totals 13 amino acids. CDR3 residues: CASSEGGPGVRRL.